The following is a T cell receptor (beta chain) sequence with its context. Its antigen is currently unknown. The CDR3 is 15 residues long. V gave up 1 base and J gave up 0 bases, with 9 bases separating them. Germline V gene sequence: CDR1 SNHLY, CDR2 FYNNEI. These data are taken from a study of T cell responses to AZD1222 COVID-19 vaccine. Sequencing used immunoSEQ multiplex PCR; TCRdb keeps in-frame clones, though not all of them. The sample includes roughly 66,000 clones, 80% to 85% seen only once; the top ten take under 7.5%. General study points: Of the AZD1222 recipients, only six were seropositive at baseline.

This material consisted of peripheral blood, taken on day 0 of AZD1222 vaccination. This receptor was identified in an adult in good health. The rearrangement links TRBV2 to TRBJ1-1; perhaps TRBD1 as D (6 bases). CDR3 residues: CASSEDRAMNTEAFF. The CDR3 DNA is TGTGCCAGCAGTGAAGACAGGGCTATGAACACTGAAGCTTTCTTT.